Shown below are 32 T cell receptor beta chains from a single sample sequenced in a study of shared clonotypes between healthy human individuals. The assay was immunoSEQ multiplex PCR, and TCRdb's table has in-frame clones only and misses some. The sample records roughly 500,000 clones, 79% being singletons. The sample was PBMCs. The receptor set was obtained from a woman between 40 and 50 years old in good health. Some clones in this sample may be carry-over from other donors' samples.

The V gene is TRBV7-9, the J gene TRBJ1-2; no firm D call. Trimming removed 4 bases at V and 0 bases at J, with 15 bases between. Germline CDR1 reads SEHNR; CDR2 reads FQNEAQ (reference sequence). The length of the CDR3 is 16 residues. The CDR3 here is CASSYQAGRANYGYTF. In nucleotides, the CDR3 is TGTGCCAGCAGCTATCAAGCGGGCAGAGCTAACTATGGCTACACCTTC.

The rearrangement links TRBV10-3 to TRBJ2-7, with unresolved D. The ends were cut back, 10 bases at V and 0 bases at J, with 10 bases in the middle. The germline CDR1 and CDR2 sequences are ENHRY and SYGVKD. The CDR3 extends over 12 amino acids. DNA of the CDR3: TGTGCCAGTGCACAGAGCTCCTACGAGCAGTACTTC. This codes for CASAQSSYEQYF.

The V and J genes are TRBV7-2 and TRBJ2-3; D call uncertain. Per germline, CDR1 SGHTA and CDR2 FQGNSA. V shed 1 base and J shed 3 bases, with 5 bases lying between them. The length of the CDR3 is 13 residues. The CDR3 loop is CASSLDGTDTQYF. The DNA of the CDR3 is TGTGCCAGCAGCTTAGATGGGACAGATACGCAGTATTTT. Full variable domain (remainder filled in from reference TRBV7-2 and TRBJ2-3): GAGVSQSPSNKVTEKGKDVELRCDPISGHTALYWYRQSLGQGLEFLIYFQGNSAPDKSGLPSDRFSAERTGGSVSTLTIQRTQQEDSAVYLCASSLDGTDTQYFGPGTRLTVL.

Note on this clone: Other DNA sequences within the sample encode an identical CDR3. The chain recombines TRBV7-2 with TRBJ1-5; D unresolved. V was shortened by 0 bases and J by 6 bases, with 9 bases between the two germline ends. From germline, CDR1 is SGHTA and CDR2 FQGNSA. The CDR3 runs to 14 residues. For the CDR3, the DNA is TGTGCCAGCAGCTTAGCAGGGAGTGGTCAGCCCCAGCATTTT. Its protein product is CASSLAGSGQPQHF.

The gene calls are TRBV5-1 and TRBJ2-3, with 10 bases that match TRBD1. The CDR3 is made up of 17 amino acids. CDR1 SGHRS and CDR2 YFSETQ come from the germline V gene. Trimming at V came to 2 bases and at J to 2 bases, leaving 8 bases not matched to a gene. This CDR3 reads CASSLNPGQGTTDTQYF. DNA for the CDR3: TGCGCCAGCAGCTTAAATCCGGGACAGGGGACCACAGATACGCAGTATTTT.

This clone was observed a handful of times. J is TRBJ2-1 and V is TRBV6-5; the match to TRBD1 covers 8 bases. The CDR3 spans 16 residues. The V segment lost 4 bases and the J segment 6 bases; nucleotides outside the gene matches: 11. Germline V gene data show CDR1 as MNHEY and CDR2 as SVGAGI. Here the CDR3 reads CASSSLDRGGVNEQFF. DNA of the CDR3: TGTGCCAGCAGTTCCCTAGACAGGGGTGGGGTCAATGAGCAGTTCTTC.

The chain joins TRBV2 to TRBJ1-4; tentatively, D is TRBD1 (5 bases). V shed 6 bases and J shed 7 bases, with 15 bases lying between them. Germline CDR1 reads SNHLY; CDR2 reads FYNNEI. The CDR3 loop spans 14 amino acids. CDR3 in amino acids: CASSDRGATEKLFF. The CDR3 DNA sequence: TGTGCCAGCAGCGACAGAGGGGCCACTGAAAAACTGTTTTTT. Full variable domain (missing parts from reference TRBV2 and TRBJ1-4): EPEVTQTPSHQVTQMGQEVILRCVPISNHLYFYWYRQILGQKVEFLVSFYNNEISEKSEIFDDQFSVERPDGSNFTLKIRSTKLEDSAMYFCASSDRGATEKLFFGSGTQLSVL.

The chain recombines TRBV6-5 with TRBJ1-1, with D maybe TRBD1 (6 bases). V was pared by 7 bases and J by 4 bases, with 16 bases between. The CDR3 spans 14 residues. Germline V gives CDR1 MNHEY, CDR2 SVGAGI. This CDR3 is CASTRDLGATEAFF. The CDR3 nucleotides read TGTGCCAGCACGCGAGACCTGGGGGCCACTGAAGCTTTCTTT.

The chain combines TRBV5-1 with TRBJ2-3; D remains ambiguous. The germline gives CDR1 SGHRS, CDR2 YFSETQ. The CDR3 is 15 amino acids. V was shortened by 4 bases and J by 1 base, with 13 bases between the two germline ends. The CDR3 sequence is CASSTHTRGTDTQYF. The CDR3 DNA is TGCGCCAGCAGCACCCATACTCGGGGCACAGATACGCAGTATTTT. The entire variable domain, with the rest obtained from reference TRBV5-1 and TRBJ2-3, is as follows: KAGVTQTPRYLIKTRGQQVTLSCSPISGHRSVSWYQQTPGQGLQFLFEYFSETQRNKGNFPGRFSGRQFSNSRSEMNVSTLELGDSALYLCASSTHTRGTDTQYFGPGTRLTVL.

The chain carries TRBV21-1 and TRBJ1-2. TRBV21-1 is designated a pseudogene. This CDR3 region has 10 residues. The CDR3 sequence is CASSNYGYTF. The CDR3 DNA follows: TGTGCCAGCAGTAACTATGGCTACACCTTC.

This rearrangement joins TRBV18 to TRBJ1-3; 8 bases match TRBD1. The ends lost 6 bases at V and 4 bases at J; junction bases unmatched: 17. The CDR3 is made up of 18 amino acids. From germline, CDR1 is KGHSH and CDR2 LQKENI. The CDR3 region is CASSGLSRTGSYGNTIYF. For the CDR3, the DNA is TGTGCCAGCTCCGGCTTGAGTAGGACAGGGTCTTACGGAAACACCATATATTTT.

This clone has ten or more counts. V gene TRBV9 combines with J gene TRBJ1-2, with D possibly being TRBD1 (5 bases). Germline assignment: CDR1 SGDLS and CDR2 YYNGEE. Trimming shortened V by 4 bases and J by 2 bases, and 6 bases separated the two germline ends. There are 12 residues in the CDR3. CDR3: CASSRDNYGYTF. The CDR3 DNA is TGTGCCAGCAGCAGGGACAACTATGGCTACACCTTC.

This clone has a single count. The chain recombines TRBV18 with TRBJ2-1, with 9 bases that match TRBD1. The CDR3 runs to 15 residues. With 2 bases clipped from V and 10 bases from J, the junction kept 9 bases outside the gene matches. Per germline, CDR1 KGHSH and CDR2 LQKENI. The CDR3: CASSPTGTGIYEQFF. The CDR3 coding sequence is TGTGCCAGCTCACCAACCGGGACAGGGATTTACGAGCAGTTCTTC.

V gene TRBV28 combines with J gene TRBJ2-1, with 12 positions matching TRBD2. This CDR3 is built from 15 residues. V was clipped by 5 bases and J by 5 bases; unmatched bases: 4. The V gene's germline CDR1 is MDHEN and CDR2 SYDVKM. CDR3 residues: CASSDWTSGDNEQFF. CDR3 DNA sequence: TGTGCCAGCAGTGACTGGACTAGCGGGGACAATGAGCAGTTCTTC.

Only a few counts were recorded for this clone. The chain uses TRBV10-3 and TRBJ2-1; D is uncertain. CDR1 is ENHRY and CDR2 is SYGVKD in the germline V gene. Deletions cut 2 bases from V and 5 bases from J, with 16 bases between. The CDR3 runs 16 residues. The CDR3 here is CAISEPKDLNDNEQFF. The CDR3 bases are TGTGCCATCAGTGAGCCCAAGGACCTCAACGACAATGAGCAGTTCTTC.

The rearrangement links TRBV7-6 to TRBJ2-3; 9 nucleotides agree with TRBD1. V shed 4 bases and J 5 bases; nucleotides not matched to a gene: 10. Germline V CDR1 and CDR2: SGHVS, FNYEAQ. The CDR3 is 16 residues long. CDR3 nucleotides: TGTGCCAGCAGCTCAGGATGGGGACAGGGTGAAGATACGCAGTATTTT. This gives the protein CASSSGWGQGEDTQYF.

The V call is TRBV5-1, the J call TRBJ2-1; 8 bases align to TRBD2. The junction had 4 bases not matched to a gene; V was cut back by 0 bases and J by 5 bases. The CDR3 is 15 residues long. Looked up from germline, CDR1 is SGHRS and CDR2 is YFSETQ. The CDR3: CASSLVQREHNEQFF. The CDR3 nucleotides are TGCGCCAGCAGCTTGGTTCAGCGGGAGCACAATGAGCAGTTCTTC.

The chain carries TRBV18 and TRBJ1-1; D uncertain. Germline assignment: CDR1 KGHSH and CDR2 LQKENI. V lost 3 bases and J 7 bases, leaving 6 bases between the germline ends. The CDR3 has 11 amino acids. CDR3: CASSPNYEAFF. As DNA, the CDR3 is TGTGCCAGCTCACCGAACTATGAAGCTTTCTTT.

V and J are TRBV5-8 and TRBJ1-4; tentatively, D is TRBD1 (6 bases). Germline CDR1 is SGHTS and CDR2 is YDEGEE. The CDR3 is 15 residues long. The V end was cut by 0 bases, the J end by 3 bases, with 9 bases between. CDR3 sequence: CASSLGTVSNEKLFF. CDR3 nucleotide sequence: TGTGCCAGCAGCTTGGGGACAGTGTCTAATGAAAAACTGTTTTTT.

The rearrangement links TRBV15 to TRBJ2-1; D may be TRBD1 (5 bases). Trimming pared 0 bases from V and 0 bases from J, leaving 9 bases between. Germline CDR1 and CDR2: LNHNV and YYDKDF (reference sequence). CDR3 length equals 16 residues. In nucleotides, the CDR3 is TGTGCCACCAGCAGAGATCTAGGGGACTCCTACAATGAGCAGTTCTTC. Its protein is CATSRDLGDSYNEQFF.

This rearrangement joins TRBV30 to TRBJ1-1; D is unclear. V lost 2 bases to trimming and J lost 1 base, with 8 bases between them. Germline lookup yields CDR1 GTSNPN and CDR2 SVGIG (reference sequence). The CDR3 loop spans 13 amino acids. The CDR3 spells CAWSPDPNTEAFF. The CDR3 region has the DNA TGTGCCTGGAGTCCAGACCCGAACACTGAAGCTTTCTTT.

The chain combines TRBV7-2 with TRBJ2-3, with TRBD2 identical over 8 bases. Germline CDR1 is SGHTA and CDR2 is FQGNSA. V shed 5 bases and J 5 bases; nucleotides not matched to a gene: 12. The CDR3 loop spans 16 amino acids. The CDR3 spells CASSPRPKRGLDTQYF. DNA of the CDR3: TGTGCCAGCAGCCCCCGCCCTAAGCGGGGGTTAGATACGCAGTATTTT.

V is TRBV6-4 and J is TRBJ2-2; 9 bases are a match to TRBD2. With 2 bases clipped from V and 5 bases from J, the junction kept 15 bases outside the gene matches. The CDR3 contains 19 residues. Germline V lookup: CDR1 MRHNA, CDR2 SNTAGT. CDR3: CASSDGKVREGMRTGELFF. The DNA of the CDR3 is TGTGCCAGCAGTGACGGGAAGGTGCGGGAGGGGATGAGGACCGGGGAGCTGTTTTTT.

The CDR3 sequence is CASRQTGGGYNEQFF. DNA of the CDR3: TGTGCCAGCAGACAGACGGGAGGAGGTTACAATGAGCAGTTCTTC. The chain links TRBV6-6 to TRBJ2-1; 7 bases fit TRBD2. Germline loops: CDR1 MNHNY, CDR2 SVGAGI (reference sequence). The V gene end was trimmed by 6 bases and the J gene end by 4 bases; junction bases not matched to a gene: 9. This CDR3 comprises 15 residues.

The chain carries TRBV28 and TRBJ1-2, with 9 positions matching TRBD1. The junction had 5 bases not matched to a gene; V was cut back by 5 bases and J by 7 bases. CDR1 is MDHEN and CDR2 is SYDVKM in the germline V gene. The CDR3 totals 13 residues. Here the CDR3 DNA reads TGTGCCAGCAGTCGGGGACAGGGCGGTGGCTACACCTTC. This sequence encodes CASSRGQGGGYTF.

DNA for the CDR3: TGTGCCAGCAGTGAAATGGAAGGCTATGGCTACACCTTC. This gives the protein CASSEMEGYGYTF. This chain joins TRBV6-1 and TRBJ1-2; D not certain. CDR1 is MNHNS, CDR2 SASEGT, per germline. V was cut by 2 bases and J by 4 bases, with 8 bases left in between. The CDR3 runs to 13 residues.

This chain connects TRBV6-5 to TRBJ1-1, with D uncertain. CDR1 is MNHEY, CDR2 SVGAGI, per germline. The CDR3 runs to 13 residues. Trimming removed 5 bases at V and 0 bases at J, with 7 bases between. Here the CDR3 DNA reads TGTGCCAGCAGTCTACGTTTGAACACTGAAGCTTTCTTT. Translating gives CASSLRLNTEAFF.

This clone was detected a few times. The genes are TRBV28 and TRBJ2-1; 9 nucleotides agree with TRBD2. This CDR3 region has 17 residues. V dropped 8 bases and J dropped 0; count of bases not matched to a gene: 11. Germline V gives CDR1 MDHEN, CDR2 SYDVKM. CDR3 nucleotides: TGTGCCAGCCATAGGCGGGGGGGCAGGGGCTCCTACAATGAGCAGTTCTTC. Protein product: CASHRRGGRGSYNEQFF. Based on the CDR3 plus reference TRBV28 and TRBJ2-1, the full variable domain is DVKVTQSSRYLVKRTGEKVFLECVQDMDHENMFWYRQDPGLGLRLIYFSYDVKMKEKGDIPEGYSVSREKKERFSLILESASTNQTSMYLCASHRRGGRGSYNEQFFGPGTRLTVL.

In the case of this clone: Different DNA sequences within this sample yield the same CDR3. The chain couples TRBV5-1 to TRBJ1-5; D call uncertain. Germline loops: CDR1 SGHRS, CDR2 YFSETQ. The V end was cut by 3 bases, the J end by 0 bases, with 7 bases between. The CDR3 contains 14 residues. CDR3 sequence: CASSSDGSNQPQHF. In DNA form, the CDR3 reads TGCGCCAGCAGCTCGGACGGTAGCAATCAGCCCCAGCATTTT.

The genes are TRBV2 and TRBJ1-4; D unclear. Trimming removed 6 bases from V and 8 bases from J, with 16 bases in between. This CDR3 contains 14 residues. Germline values: CDR1 SNHLY, CDR2 FYNNEI. The CDR3 bases are TGTGCCAGCAGCCAGACCCTTGTAGGGGAAAAACTGTTTTTT. Translated, it gives CASSQTLVGEKLFF.

The chain couples TRBV11-3 to TRBJ2-7, with D possibly being TRBD1 or TRBD2 (5 bases each). This CDR3 region has 13 residues. CDR1 and CDR2 from the germline V gene are SGHNT and YENEEA. Trimming removed 0 bases from V and 5 bases from J, with 8 bases in between. Here the CDR3 reads CASSLDPGHEQYF. CDR3 nucleotide sequence: TGTGCCAGCAGCTTAGATCCGGGGCACGAGCAGTACTTC.

This clone occurred once. V and J are TRBV4-3 and TRBJ1-6; the D is unclear. This CDR3 region has 15 residues. CDR1 and CDR2 from the germline V gene are LGHNA and YSLEER. Trimming shortened V by 3 bases and J by 8 bases, and 14 bases separated the two germline ends. In DNA, the CDR3 is TGCGCCAGCAGCCAGCAGTGGGGTGTCGATTCACCCCTCCACTTT. The encoded protein is CASSQQWGVDSPLHF.